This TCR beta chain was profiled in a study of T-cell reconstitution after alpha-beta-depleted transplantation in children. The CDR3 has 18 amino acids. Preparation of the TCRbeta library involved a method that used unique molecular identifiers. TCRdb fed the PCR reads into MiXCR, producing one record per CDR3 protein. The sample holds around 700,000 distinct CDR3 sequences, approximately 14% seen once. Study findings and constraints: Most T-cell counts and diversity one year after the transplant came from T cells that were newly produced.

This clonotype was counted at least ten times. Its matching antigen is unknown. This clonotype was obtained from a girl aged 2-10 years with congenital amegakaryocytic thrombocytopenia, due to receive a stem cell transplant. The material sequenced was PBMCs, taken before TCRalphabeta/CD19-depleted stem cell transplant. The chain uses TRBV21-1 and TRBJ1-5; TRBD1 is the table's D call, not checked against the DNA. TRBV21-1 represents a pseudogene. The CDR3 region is CASSFAHQKQVSHQPQHF. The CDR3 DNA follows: TGTGCCAGCAGCTTTGCACACCAGAAACAGGTGTCGCATCAGCCCCAGCATTTT.